One sample yielded the 20 T cell receptor beta chains listed below, sequenced in a study of shared clonotypes between healthy human individuals. The protocol was immunoSEQ multiplex PCR, while the TCRdb copy is restricted to in-frame clones and leaves out a portion. The sample has approximately 2,000,000 clones; about 93% are singletons. CD8 cells regarded as naive lacked CD45RO, were positively chosen for CCR7, and omitted terminally differentiated effector memory CD45RA+ cells. The specimen was naive CD8+ T cells from PBMCs. The receptors were sampled from a man in his late teens or twenties in good health. Some clones in this sample may be carry-over from other donors' samples.

CDR3 sequence reads: CASSFLGGYGYTF. For the CDR3, the DNA is TGTGCCAGCAGTTTCCTGGGCGGCTATGGCTACACCTTC. This chain joins TRBV28 and TRBJ1-2; no definite D call. The length of the CDR3 is 13 residues. Trimming took off 3 bases at V and 4 bases at J, with 9 bases between the two ends. Per germline, CDR1 MDHEN and CDR2 SYDVKM.

This chain connects TRBV4-2 to TRBJ1-4, with unresolved D. The CDR3 spans 18 residues. Germline loops: CDR1 LGHNA, CDR2 YNFKEQ. The ends were cut back, 0 bases at V and 0 bases at J, with 14 bases in the middle. CDR3 nucleotide sequence: TGTGCCAGCAGCCAAGATGGCAGGAGCCTAACAACTAATGAAAAACTGTTTTTT. Residues: CASSQDGRSLTTNEKLFF.

Only one count was recorded for this clone. The genes are TRBV7-9 and TRBJ1-1; D is unresolved. Germline V lookup: CDR1 SEHNR, CDR2 FQNEAQ (reference sequence). Trimming took off 5 bases at V and 5 bases at J, with 18 bases between the two ends. The CDR3 extends over 15 amino acids. The CDR3 bases are TGTGCCAGCAGCCTCCAAGTCGTGTCGGGGACTGAAGCTTTCTTT. Its translation: CASSLQVVSGTEAFF.

The CDR3 protein is CAISERLGTGNVPIYGYTF. CDR3 coding DNA: TGTGCCATCAGTGAGAGGTTGGGGACAGGGAACGTCCCTATCTATGGCTACACCTTC. The V and J genes are TRBV10-3 and TRBJ1-2; 9 bases map to TRBD1. Germline CDR1 reads ENHRY; CDR2 reads SYGVKD. This CDR3 comprises 19 residues. Trimming at V came to 2 bases and at J to 4 bases, leaving 17 bases not matched to a gene.

This chain joins TRBV7-6 and TRBJ2-7; D is undetermined. From germline, CDR1 is SGHVS and CDR2 FNYEAQ. V was clipped by 0 bases and J by 4 bases, with 7 bases between them. The CDR3 is made up of 13 amino acids. This CDR3 is CASSLAMRYEQYF. In nucleotides, the CDR3 is TGTGCCAGCAGCTTAGCGATGCGGTACGAGCAGTACTTC. Together with reference TRBV7-6 and TRBJ2-7, the CDR3 gives the full variable domain: GAGVSQSPRYKVTKRGQDVALRCDPISGHVSLYWYRQALGQGPEFLTYFNYEAQQDKSGLPNDRFSAERPEGSISTLTIQRTEQRDSAMYRCASSLAMRYEQYFGPGTRLTVT.

The rearrangement uses TRBV27 and TRBJ2-7, with D possibly called TRBD1 or TRBD2 (5 bases each). V dropped 0 bases and J dropped 4 bases, with 16 bases sitting between them. Germline V CDR1 and CDR2: MNHEY, SMNVEV (reference sequence). The CDR3 contains 16 residues. In DNA, the CDR3 is TGTGCCAGCAGTTTATCGTGGGGGAGAGCGGCGTACGAGCAGTACTTC. It yields the protein CASSLSWGRAAYEQYF.

Only one count was recorded for this clone. The chain uses TRBV5-6 and TRBJ2-1, with D tentatively TRBD1 or TRBD2 (5 bases each). CDR3 length: 16 amino acids. Looked up from germline, CDR1 is SGHDT and CDR2 is YYEEEE. V was clipped by 1 base and J by 0 bases, with 11 bases between them. The CDR3 reads CASSLLAGSSYNEQFF. For the CDR3, the DNA is TGTGCCAGCAGCTTGTTGGCAGGGAGCTCCTACAATGAGCAGTTCTTC.

This chain uses TRBV5-4 with TRBJ1-3; no clear D gene. V was trimmed by 3 bases and J by 0 bases, leaving 10 bases between them. The CDR3 runs to 15 residues. From germline, CDR1 is SGHNT and CDR2 YYREEE (reference sequence). The DNA for the CDR3 is TGTGCCAGCAGCTATGACGGGAGCTCTGGAAACACCATATATTTT. Translated: CASSYDGSSGNTIYF.

This clone was picked up one time. The chain is built from TRBV5-6 and TRBJ2-1; TRBD2 agrees at 10 bases. The germline CDR1 and CDR2 sequences are SGHDT and YYEEEE. The CDR3 consists of 17 residues. V shed 6 bases, J shed 8 bases, and the junction held 17 bases outside the gene matches. The CDR3 is CASITGLAGELMDEQFF. The CDR3 DNA reads TGTGCCAGCATTACGGGCCTAGCGGGAGAGCTTATGGATGAGCAGTTCTTC.

This clone turned up a few times. The chain carries TRBV28 and TRBJ1-2, with D perhaps matching TRBD1 (5 bases). Germline CDR1 reads MDHEN; CDR2 reads SYDVKM. V lost 1 base to trimming and J lost 7 bases, with 28 bases between them. There are 19 residues in the CDR3. CDR3 sequence reads: CASSLSIIKAGRTRGGYTF. CDR3 sequence (DNA): TGTGCCAGCAGTTTATCAATTATTAAAGCGGGACGCACAAGAGGTGGCTACACCTTC.

V gene TRBV28 combines with J gene TRBJ2-6; D is perhaps TRBD1 (6 bases). The V end was cut by 6 bases, the J end by 0 bases, with 12 bases between. From germline, CDR1 is MDHEN and CDR2 SYDVKM. This CDR3 is 16 amino acids long. This chain's CDR3 is CASRGHGYSGANVLTF. CDR3 DNA sequence: TGTGCCAGCAGGGGACACGGATACTCTGGGGCCAACGTCCTGACTTTC. Based on the CDR3 plus reference TRBV28 and TRBJ2-6, the full variable domain is DVKVTQSSRYLVKRTGEKVFLECVQDMDHENMFWYRQDPGLGLRLIYFSYDVKMKEKGDIPEGYSVSREKKERFSLILESASTNQTSMYLCASRGHGYSGANVLTFGAGSRLTVL.

This rearrangement joins TRBV10-3 to TRBJ2-5; D tentatively fits TRBD1 or TRBD2 (6 bases each). CDR3 size: 13 residues. Germline assignment: CDR1 ENHRY and CDR2 SYGVKD. The V end was cut by 6 bases, the J end by 4 bases, with 12 bases between. CDR3 sequence (DNA): TGTGCCATCAGAGGGGGGCAAACAGAGACCCAGTACTTC. Translated, it gives CAIRGGQTETQYF.

The V gene is TRBV9, the J gene TRBJ2-7; no definite D call. Germline V gives CDR1 SGDLS, CDR2 YYNGEE. The V gene lost 0 bases and the J gene lost 3 bases, with 10 bases spanning the gap. The CDR3 is 14 residues long. The CDR3 sequence: CASSVEGKNYEQYF. Written as DNA, the CDR3 is TGTGCCAGCAGCGTAGAAGGGAAGAACTACGAGCAGTACTTC.

V usage is TRBV7-6 and J usage is TRBJ2-1; 11 nucleotides line up with TRBD2. Germline V gene sequence: CDR1 SGHVS, CDR2 FNYEAQ. The CDR3 consists of 18 residues. J gave up 7 bases and V 0 bases, and 11 bases lay outside the gene matches. Written as DNA, the CDR3 is TGTGCCAGCAGCTTAGCCCGACGCTTAGCGGGAGGGTTGAATGAGCAGTTCTTC. It translates to CASSLARRLAGGLNEQFF.

The CDR3 DNA sequence: TGTGCCAGCAGTTTCCTGTCGGACTCCTATCAGTACTTC. Translated: CASSFLSDSYQYF. This chain uses TRBV27 with TRBJ2-7, with D perhaps matching TRBD2 (5 bases). Germline CDR1 and CDR2: MNHEY and SMNVEV (reference sequence). V lost 3 bases and J 10 bases, leaving 16 bases between the germline ends. The CDR3 covers 13 residues.

The chain joins TRBV28 to TRBJ2-5; D might be TRBD2 (5 bases). The germline V gene encodes CDR1 MDHEN and CDR2 SYDVKM. Trimming left V 5 bases short and J 0 bases short, with 10 bases between. This CDR3 is built from 14 residues. The CDR3 DNA reads TGTGCCAGCAGTAAACGGGAAAACCAAGAGACCCAGTACTTC. Amino acids: CASSKRENQETQYF.

The rearrangement links TRBV11-2 to TRBJ2-7, with 8 bases that match TRBD2. Germline V gene data show CDR1 as SGHAT and CDR2 as FQNNGV. The CDR3 runs to 16 residues. With V trimmed by 3 bases and J by 4 bases, 11 bases remained unmatched. The DNA of the CDR3 is TGTGCCAGCAGCTTTGAGGCTAGCGGGCTGTTATACGAGCAGTACTTC. It is translated as CASSFEASGLLYEQYF.

The rearrangement joins TRBV27 to TRBJ2-4; D is uncertain. Trimming removed 7 bases at V and 6 bases at J, with 10 bases between. Looked up from germline, CDR1 is MNHEY and CDR2 is SMNVEV (reference sequence). The CDR3 extends over 12 amino acids. This chain's CDR3 is CASTSPLNIQYF. The CDR3 DNA sequence: TGTGCCAGCACCTCCCCTCTAAACATTCAGTACTTC.

As regards this clone: The sample has other DNA sequences that encode this CDR3 too. The chain recombines TRBV28 with TRBJ2-3, with D perhaps being TRBD1 or TRBD2 (5 bases each). The CDR3 contains 12 residues. The V end lost 6 bases, the J end lost 9 bases, and 13 bases lay between the germline ends. Germline CDR1 reads MDHEN; CDR2 reads SYDVKM. CDR3 amino acids: CASSPPGDTQYF. CDR3 nucleotides: TGTGCCAGCAGCCCCCCCGGGGACACGCAGTATTTT.

The rearrangement links TRBV7-9 to TRBJ2-1; D gene unclear. Trimming cost V 6 bases and J 0 bases, with 9 bases left between them. The CDR3 covers 14 residues. Per germline, CDR1 SEHNR and CDR2 FQNEAQ (reference sequence). CDR3 bases: TGTGCCAGCAGATCCGCCCCCTCCTACAATGAGCAGTTCTTC. Protein: CASRSAPSYNEQFF.